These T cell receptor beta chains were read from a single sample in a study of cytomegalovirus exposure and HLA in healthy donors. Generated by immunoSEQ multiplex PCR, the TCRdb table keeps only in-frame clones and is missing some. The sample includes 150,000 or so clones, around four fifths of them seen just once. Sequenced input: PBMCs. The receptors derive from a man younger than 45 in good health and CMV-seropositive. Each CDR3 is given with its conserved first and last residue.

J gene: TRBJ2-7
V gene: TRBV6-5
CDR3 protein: CASSNNAGPYEQYF

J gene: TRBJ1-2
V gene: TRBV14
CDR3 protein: CASSPIGQGAAYGYTF

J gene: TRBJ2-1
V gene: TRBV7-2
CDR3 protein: CASSRTSGRNNEQFF

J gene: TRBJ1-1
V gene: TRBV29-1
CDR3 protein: CSATGPGGGTEAFF

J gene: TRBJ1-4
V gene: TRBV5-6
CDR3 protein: CASSLKGQGRLSSNEKLFF

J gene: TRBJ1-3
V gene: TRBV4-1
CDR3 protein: CASSQGAGSGNTIYF

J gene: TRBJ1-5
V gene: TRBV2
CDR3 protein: CASSGPGTDNQPQHF

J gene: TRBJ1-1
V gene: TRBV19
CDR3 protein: CASSISLNTEAFF

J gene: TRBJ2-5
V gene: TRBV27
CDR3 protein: CASSFIRGGETQYF

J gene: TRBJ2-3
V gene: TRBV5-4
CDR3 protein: CASSGAGAWGTDTQYF

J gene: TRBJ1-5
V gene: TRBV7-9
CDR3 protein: CASSLTGGNQPQHF

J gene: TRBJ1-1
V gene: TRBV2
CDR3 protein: CASSEVGQGTEAFF

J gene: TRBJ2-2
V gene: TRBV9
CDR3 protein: CASSVEGQGNTGELFF

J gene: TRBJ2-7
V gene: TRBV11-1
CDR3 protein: CASSRDRDTHYEQYF

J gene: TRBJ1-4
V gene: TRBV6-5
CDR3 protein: CASRVRGAGDEKLFF

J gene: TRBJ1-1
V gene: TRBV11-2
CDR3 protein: CASTGNTEAFF

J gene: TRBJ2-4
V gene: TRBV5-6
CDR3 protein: CASSLVPAGAKNIQYF